Here is one TCR beta chain with its context. One end of the junction varies from germline; a read error may be responsible. The CDR3 loop spans 16 amino acids. Per germline, CDR1 PRHDT and CDR2 FYEKMQ (reference sequence). This sample is part of a study of shared clonotypes between healthy human individuals. Within Nashville, Tennessee resided all donors, each a Caucasian adult. Deep-level assay runs were performed. The authors split each subset's genomic DNA evenly across several immunoSEQ plates. Using immunoSEQ multiplex PCR, the repertoire was profiled, and TCRdb retains in-frame clones only, with some absent. The table includes approximately 500,000 clones, 70% to 85% detected once.

Sequencing was done on a sample of PBMCs. The chain couples TRBV13 to TRBJ1-3; 12 positions match TRBD1. The sequence was collected from a woman in her forties in good health. Some clones in this sample may be carry-over from other donors' samples. CDR3 in amino acids: CASSIGTGGFGNTIYF. CDR3 in DNA: TGTGCCAGCAGCATAGGGACAGGGGGCTTTGGAAACACCATATATTTT.